This TCR beta chain was obtained from a study of cytomegalovirus exposure and HLA in healthy donors. With respect to this clone: Its antigen is unknown.

The V gene's germline CDR1 is MNHEY and CDR2 SMNVEV (reference sequence). The CDR3 consists of 17 residues. With V trimmed by 5 bases and J by 3 bases, 14 bases remained unmatched. Whole-study findings and limits: According to an earlier analysis, most TCR beta V segments yielded productive rearrangements about 90% or about 30% of the time.

Primers for the PCR totalled 60 Vbeta and 13 Jbeta. TCRdb's table, derived via immunoSEQ multiplex PCR, lists solely in-frame clones and lacks some. The listing records just under 80,000 clones. The clonotype originates from a man aged 18 to 30 in good health and CMV-seropositive. The rearrangement joins TRBV27 to TRBJ1-1, with TRBD1 identical over 8 bases. The sequenced sample consisted of PBMCs. CDR3 protein: CASSPRDRSWRHTEAFF. In nucleotides, the CDR3 is TGTGCCAGCAGTCCGCGGGACAGGAGCTGGAGGCACACTGAAGCTTTCTTT.